The 31 T cell receptor beta chains presented below share a single source sample, sequenced in a study of CD8 T cells in Susac syndrome. Roughly 0.45 to 1 ug RNA was reverse transcribed with random hexamers. TCRdb processed the immunoSEQ multiplex PCR reads anew with MiXCR; each CDR3 protein has one entry. Altogether some 110,000 distinct CDR3 sequences are present, 85% to 95% being singletons, with the ten largest covering 0.093%. Sequenced sample: CD4+ T cells from PBMCs. The origin of the receptors is a human donor with multiple sclerosis.

CDR3 residues: CATTPGQGHSPLHF. DNA of the CDR3: TGTGCCACGACCCCCGGACAGGGCCATTCACCCCTCCACTTT. V gene TRBV19 combines with J gene TRBJ1-6; 8 bases match TRBD1. Germline trimming cut 10 bases from V and 8 bases from J; bases unmatched to any gene: 10. This CDR3 is built from 14 residues. CDR1 is LNHDA and CDR2 is SQIVND in the germline V gene (reference sequence).

V gene TRBV5-1 combines with J gene TRBJ2-1, with 10 bases lining up with TRBD2. Germline CDR1 SGHRS, CDR2 YFSETQ. The CDR3 is 14 amino acids. J gave up 6 bases and V 1 base, and 1 base lay outside the gene matches. DNA for the CDR3: TGCGCCAGCAGCTTGACTAGCGGGACCAATGAGCAGTTCTTC. Its translation: CASSLTSGTNEQFF.

This clonotype appeared a single time. The chain carries TRBV28 and TRBJ2-1; D uncertain. V was shortened by 3 bases and J by 9 bases, with 6 bases between the two germline ends. This CDR3 is built from 11 residues. Germline V gene sequence: CDR1 MDHEN, CDR2 SYDVKM. The CDR3 protein is CASSFHGEQFF. CDR3 coding DNA: TGTGCCAGCAGTTTCCACGGTGAGCAGTTCTTC.

The CDR3 reads CASSTRTAQETQYF. The CDR3 nucleotides read TGTGCCAGCAGCACACGGACAGCCCAAGAGACCCAGTACTTC. This sequence joins TRBV9 and TRBJ2-5, with a weak D call TRBD1 (6 bases). The CDR3 runs 14 residues. Germline lookup yields CDR1 SGDLS and CDR2 YYNGEE. Trimming took 4 bases from V and 1 from J, leaving 11 bases between them. The full variable domain, its missing parts supplied by reference TRBV9 and TRBJ2-5, is DSGVTQTPKHLITATGQRVTLRCSPRSGDLSVYWYQQSLDQGLQFLIQYYNGEERAKGNILERFSAQQFPDLHSELNLSSLELGDSALYFCASSTRTAQETQYFGPGTRLLVL.

This sequence joins TRBV18 and TRBJ2-4, with a tentative D call TRBD1 (5 bases). Germline CDR1 reads KGHSH; CDR2 reads LQKENI. This CDR3 comprises 15 residues. The ends were cut back, 3 bases at V and 15 bases at J, with 24 bases in the middle. CDR3 in amino acids: CASSPQGTGRPGWYF. CDR3 bases: TGTGCCAGCTCACCCCAAGGTACAGGCCGACCGGGTTGGTACTTC. The full variable domain, its missing parts supplied by reference TRBV18 and TRBJ2-4, is NAGVMQNPRHLVRRRGQEARLRCSPMKGHSHVYWYRQLPEEGLKFMVYLQKENIIDESGMPKERFSAEFPKEGPSILRIQQVVRGDSAAYFCASSPQGTGRPGWYFGAGTRLSVL.

This sequence joins TRBV10-3 and TRBJ1-2, with D unresolved. Per germline, CDR1 ENHRY and CDR2 SYGVKD. V shed 7 bases and J shed 0 bases, with 15 bases lying between them. The CDR3 has 15 residues. CDR3 bases: TGTGCCATCAAAGAATCGGGCTTACCTAACTATGGCTACACCTTC. This translates into CAIKESGLPNYGYTF.

The V gene is TRBV3-1, the J gene TRBJ1-2; possible D gene TRBD1, 6 bases. Germline CDR1 and CDR2: LGHDT and YNNKEL (reference sequence). The CDR3 loop spans 16 amino acids. Trimming removed 0 bases at V and 3 bases at J, with 14 bases between. CDR3 in amino acids: CASSQDLRGDYYGYTF. In DNA form, the CDR3 reads TGTGCCAGCAGCCAAGATCTAAGGGGGGACTACTATGGCTACACCTTC. The entire variable domain, with the rest obtained from reference TRBV3-1 and TRBJ1-2, is as follows: DTAVSQTPKYLVTQMGNDKSIKCEQNLGHDTMYWYKQDSKKFLKIMFSYNNKELIINETVPNRFSPKSPDKAHLNLHINSLELGDSAVYFCASSQDLRGDYYGYTFGSGTRLTVV.

This rearrangement joins TRBV21-1 to TRBJ2-6. TRBV21-1 is a pseudogene locus. The CDR3 runs to 17 residues. The CDR3 is CASSKAVGRAGANVLTF. CDR3 bases: TGTGCCAGCAGCAAAGCGGTTGGCAGGGCTGGGGCCAACGTCCTGACTTTC.

The rearrangement joins TRBV9 to TRBJ2-7, with 8 bases aligning to TRBD1. The CDR3 sequence is 14 residues long. The V and J ends lost 4 bases and 2 bases, in that order; junction bases with no gene match: 5. The germline V gene has CDR1 SGDLS and CDR2 YYNGEE. CDR3 protein: CASSLRTGPYEQYF. Written as DNA, the CDR3 is TGTGCCAGCAGCCTCAGGACAGGGCCCTACGAGCAGTACTTC.

The gene calls are TRBV4-3 and TRBJ2-7; maybe TRBD2 (6 bases). Deletions cut 4 bases from V and 7 bases from J, with 14 bases between. The CDR3 is 13 amino acids. The germline CDR1 and CDR2 sequences are LGHNA and YSLEER. The chain's CDR3 is CASSPPLGGEQYF. The CDR3, as DNA: TGCGCCAGCAGCCCTCCCTTAGGAGGGGAGCAGTACTTC.

The J gene is TRBJ1-3, the V gene TRBV20-1; TRBD1 might be the D (5 bases). V was trimmed by 3 bases and J by 0 bases, leaving 15 bases between them. The CDR3 runs to 16 residues. Germline lookup yields CDR1 DFQATT and CDR2 SNEGSKA (reference sequence). Written as DNA, the CDR3 is TGCAGTGCTAGGCGGGGACGCCGAAGCTCTGGAAACACCATATATTTT. This translates into CSARRGRRSSGNTIYF.

The chain employs TRBV2 and TRBJ2-1; possibly TRBD1 for D (6 bases). CDR1 is SNHLY and CDR2 is FYNNEI in the germline V gene. V was shortened by 5 bases and J by 10 bases, with 15 bases between the two germline ends. This CDR3 comprises 13 residues. The CDR3 region is CASSLRQVEEQFF. DNA of the CDR3: TGTGCCAGCAGTCTACGACAGGTCGAGGAGCAGTTCTTC.

The chain has TRBV5-4 and TRBJ2-6; weak D call: TRBD1 (5 bases). This CDR3 is built from 13 residues. Trimming removed 5 bases from V and 4 bases from J, with 7 bases in between. CDR1 and CDR2 from the germline V gene are SGHNT and YYREEE (reference sequence). CDR3 DNA sequence: TGTGCCAGCAGAGGGGTCGGGGCCAACGTCCTGACTTTC. Residues: CASRGVGANVLTF.

The chain carries TRBV29-1 and TRBJ1-3; a possible D gene is TRBD1 (5 bases). The germline V gene encodes CDR1 SQVTM and CDR2 ANQGSEA. CDR3 length equals 11 residues. The V and J ends lost 6 bases and 6 bases respectively, with 9 bases between them. CDR3 in amino acids: CSVTGENTIYF. In DNA, the CDR3 is TGCAGCGTGACGGGGGAAAACACCATATATTTT.

The chain couples TRBV14 to TRBJ1-2; D is unclear. Germline V gives CDR1 SGHDN, CDR2 FVKESK. V gave up 4 bases and J gave up 2 bases, with 8 bases separating them. CDR3 length: 13 residues. The DNA for the CDR3 is TGTGCCAGCAGCCCCAAGTCGAACTATGGCTACACCTTC. It translates to CASSPKSNYGYTF.

This chain connects TRBV28 to TRBJ2-7; D gene ambiguous. Trimming shortened V by 5 bases and J by 2 bases, and 10 bases separated the two germline ends. Germline loops: CDR1 MDHEN, CDR2 SYDVKM. The CDR3 consists of 13 residues. CDR3 DNA sequence: TGTGCCAGCAGTCCCTATCCCACCTACGAGCAGTACTTC. Protein: CASSPYPTYEQYF.

The genes are TRBV9 and TRBJ1-4; D not certain. The length of the CDR3 is 13 residues. The germline V gene has CDR1 SGDLS and CDR2 YYNGEE. V was clipped by 1 base and J by 10 bases, with 11 bases between them. The CDR3 bases are TGTGCCAGCAGCGTAACCCAAACGGGAAAACTGTTTTTT. Its translation: CASSVTQTGKLFF.

CDR3 amino acids: CSARTSGGNTGELFF. The CDR3 nucleotides read TGCAGTGCTAGAACTAGCGGGGGTAACACCGGGGAGCTGTTTTTT. The chain couples TRBV20-1 to TRBJ2-2, with 11 bases fitting TRBD2. With V trimmed by 2 bases and J by 2 bases, 1 base remained unmatched. CDR1 DFQATT and CDR2 SNEGSKA come from the germline V gene (reference sequence). The CDR3 covers 15 residues.

The CDR3 DNA sequence: TGCAGTGCGCAAGCAGGGGCTCGGGAGACCCAGTACTTC. As protein: CSAQAGARETQYF. The chain has TRBV20-1 and TRBJ2-5, with D perhaps TRBD1 (6 bases). CDR1 and CDR2 from the germline V gene are DFQATT and SNEGSKA (reference sequence). The V end lost 6 bases, the J end lost 5 bases, and 16 bases lay between the germline ends. CDR3 length: 13 residues.

V usage is TRBV11-2 and J usage is TRBJ2-1; 7 bases line up with TRBD2. Germline V gene data show CDR1 as SGHAT and CDR2 as FQNNGV. The CDR3 sequence is 18 residues long. V shed 5 bases and J 3 bases; nucleotides not matched to a gene: 16. The CDR3 region has the DNA TGTGCCAGCAGCCGGCCTCGCGGGGGAGCCCCTCTCTACAATGAGCAGTTCTTC. This gives the protein CASSRPRGGAPLYNEQFF.

The V call is TRBV4-2, the J call TRBJ2-3; 11 bases match TRBD2. Trimming at V came to 4 bases and at J to 1 base, leaving 10 bases not matched to a gene. The V gene's germline CDR1 is LGHNA and CDR2 YNFKEQ. The CDR3 has 18 amino acids. CDR3 protein: CASSPRPSGGHGTDTQYF. As DNA, the CDR3 is TGTGCCAGCAGCCCCCGGCCTAGCGGGGGGCATGGCACAGATACGCAGTATTTT.

The chain joins TRBV18 to TRBJ1-2; 10 bases are a match to TRBD1. The trim removed 6 bases at V and 6 bases at J, leaving 13 bases unmatched. This CDR3 spans 16 amino acids. CDR1 and CDR2 (germline): KGHSH, LQKENI. The CDR3 nucleotides read TGTGCCAGCTCCCCCCGGACAGGGGGATCTGAGGATGGCTACACCTTC. Its protein product is CASSPRTGGSEDGYTF.

The chain is built from TRBV7-2 and TRBJ2-7, with D hard to call. Trimming pared 5 bases from V and 2 bases from J, leaving 16 bases between. Germline CDR1 and CDR2: SGHTA and FQGNSA. The CDR3 length is 15 residues. CDR3 amino acids: CASSPDPGRPYEQYF. DNA of the CDR3: TGTGCCAGCAGCCCCGATCCCGGGCGACCCTACGAGCAGTACTTC.

CDR3 sequence reads: CASSQNLGGHSYEQYF. The CDR3 DNA reads as TGCGCCAGCAGCCAAAACCTCGGGGGACACTCCTACGAGCAGTACTTC. The chain uses TRBV4-3 and TRBJ2-7; D might be TRBD1 or TRBD2, each matching 6 bases. Trimming pared 2 bases from V and 0 bases from J, leaving 14 bases between. There are 16 residues in the CDR3. Germline values: CDR1 LGHNA, CDR2 YSLEER.

The chain recombines TRBV28 with TRBJ2-7; 7 nucleotides match TRBD2. CDR3 length equals 11 residues. V lost 6 bases, J lost 12 bases, and 8 bases stayed unmatched. Germline V gene sequence: CDR1 MDHEN, CDR2 SYDVKM. This CDR3 reads CASSPRTRLYF. The CDR3 nucleotides read TGTGCCAGCAGCCCCCGGACTAGGCTGTACTTC.

The chain carries TRBV5-6 and TRBJ1-4; the D gene is possibly TRBD1 (5 bases). Trimming took off 5 bases at V and 3 bases at J, with 14 bases between the two ends. The germline V gene encodes CDR1 SGHDT and CDR2 YYEEEE. The CDR3 is made up of 15 amino acids. CDR3 nucleotides: TGTGCCAGCAGTTTTATCCCGGGACCTAATGAAAAACTGTTTTTT. This codes for CASSFIPGPNEKLFF. The full variable domain, with the rest looked up from reference TRBV5-6 and TRBJ1-4, is DAGVTQSPTHLIKTRGQQVTLRCSPKSGHDTVSWYQQALGQGPQFIFQYYEEEERQRGNFPDRFSGHQFPNYSSELNVNALLLGDSALYLCASSFIPGPNEKLFFGSGTQLSVL.

CDR3 protein: CASSFTDLSEAFF. The CDR3 DNA reads TGTGCCAGCAGCTTCACGGATCTCTCTGAAGCTTTCTTT. The chain links TRBV5-5 to TRBJ1-1; D gene unclear. The CDR3 totals 13 residues. Trimming cost V 2 bases and J 6 bases, with 11 bases left between them. CDR1 is SGHKS and CDR2 is YYEKEE in the germline V gene (reference sequence).

The CDR3 reads CASSPRASGGAKQFF. In DNA form, the CDR3 reads TGTGCCAGCAGCCCCAGGGCTAGCGGGGGGGCTAAGCAGTTCTTC. The rearrangement links TRBV3-1 to TRBJ2-1; 12 nucleotides align to TRBD2. This CDR3 has 15 residues. CDR1 and CDR2 (germline): LGHDT, YNNKEL (reference sequence). With 4 bases clipped from V and 11 bases from J, the junction kept 9 bases outside the gene matches.

This chain uses TRBV29-1 with TRBJ1-1; possible D gene TRBD1, 6 bases. CDR1 and CDR2 (germline): SQVTM, ANQGSEA. The CDR3 runs to 13 residues. The V end lost 6 bases, the J end lost 6 bases, and 17 bases lay between the germline ends. The CDR3 nucleotides are TGCAGCGTAAACCGGGACATTAACCCTGAAGCTTTCTTT. Protein sequence: CSVNRDINPEAFF.

The chain combines TRBV5-1 with TRBJ1-4, with TRBD1 as a possible D gene (6 bases). The CDR3 contains 15 residues. V lost 4 bases and J 7 bases, leaving 17 bases between the germline ends. Germline CDR1 SGHRS, CDR2 YFSETQ. The CDR3 DNA is TGCGCCAGCAGCACAGAGACAGGATGGGGTGAAAAACTGTTTTTT. Protein: CASSTETGWGEKLFF.

The J gene is TRBJ1-1, the V gene TRBV7-2; D is uncertain. V was pared by 4 bases and J by 1 base, with 10 bases between. Germline V CDR1 and CDR2: SGHTA, FQGNSA. The CDR3 length is 14 residues. CDR3 sequence (DNA): TGTGCCAGCAGCTCACGTCTTGAGAACACTGAAGCTTTCTTT. This codes for CASSSRLENTEAFF.